This T cell receptor beta chain originates from a study of cytomegalovirus exposure and HLA in healthy donors (dated by TCRdb to 2016 to 2017). Concerning the study at large: An earlier analysis of fewer than 750 of the donors reported around 280 Gb of sequence data and around 110 million unique TCR beta sequences obtained from some 170 million T cells. Around 320 gigabases of sequencing data and 70 million to 100 million unique TCR sequences were included in an early release covering under 650 HLA-typed donors. The genetic ancestry cluster associated with self-reported Caucasian donors included 81% of the roughly 400 genotyped donors. The study aimed to test whether signatures of past pathogen exposure could be identified by cataloging public T cell receptors. The T cell repertoires of under 700 subjects were profiled by immunosequencing and related to cytomegalovirus serostatus. In addition to the first cohort of around 670 subjects, a separate validation cohort of 130 or so different subjects was used. To predict cytomegalovirus infection status, the study combined high-throughput TCR immunosequencing, statistical association of individual TCRs with disease status, and machine learning. To study patterns of TCR occurrence, a later analysis re-analyzed previously published TCR beta repertoires from 550 to 800 donors and added high-resolution HLA genotyping. Rather than using new phenotypic data, the later analysis identified candidate immune exposures from TCR beta sequences and from how often those sequences occurred across donors. An earlier analysis of around 640 of the donors used high-throughput TCR beta sequencing to judge whether each TCR beta V gene segment behaved as functional or pseudogenic. Alongside the repertoire data, information on donor age, sex, ethnicity and CMV serostatus was compiled. In a later genetic analysis, genome-wide SNP genotypes for about three fifths of the roughly 670 donors were used, and that subset was treated as a discovery cohort. Every repertoire in the discovery cohort had been generated on one and the same sequencing platform. HLA typing covered class I and class II loci at four-digit resolution. Typing coverage varied by locus: roughly 620-640 donors for A, B, C, DRB1 and DQB1; more than 500 for DQA1; about 600 for DPA1; roughly 450 for DPB1. Because of strong linkage in the cohort, five DR-DQ haplotypes were treated as single units for association and clustering. On average, 235,054 unique TCR beta nucleotide sequences were sequenced per donor among some 420 genotyped donors of the cohort, with 15% to 20% of those sequences being non-productive. What the study reported, not specific to this receptor: Cytomegalovirus status was reported to be diagnosed by the classifier with high specificity and sensitivity in both the original and validation cohorts. Correlated functional status among segregating V segments might reflect linkage disequilibrium, but an unknown experimental factor could not be ruled out. This cohort had only TCR beta chains sequenced, and the lack of alpha or paired-chain data limited which features could be detected. Compared with the approximately 670-donor mean, donors in an Asian-associated ancestry cluster had fewer N-insertions in productive TCRs, according to a later genetic analysis. In an earlier analysis of roughly 560 of the donors, most TCR beta V segments were observed in productive rearrangements about 87% or about 30% of the time, broadly matching IMGT annotations. The study gave a list of about 160 TCR beta chains associated with cytomegalovirus. Some IMGT-functional V segments, including TRBV6-2 and TRBV6-3, could not be distinguished by the 87-base-pair reads and were therefore excluded. The presence/absence analyses assumed that sequencing depth was roughly uniform across donors, and that assumption may not be true. While some public TCRs were present in many individuals, most TCR sequences turned up only very rarely across donors. Several of the top co-occurrence clusters appeared to be linked to parvovirus B19, influenza, CMV and Epstein-Barr virus, according to a later analysis. Because counts were too low, seventeen rarely observed V segments, including chromosome 9 orphons, were left out of the earlier analysis of several hundred of the donors. When HLA alleles, especially DR and DQ, strongly co-occurred, TCR associations were difficult to assign to individual alleles. A few of the identified cytomegalovirus-associated TCR beta chains were confirmed in vitro to be specific for cytomegalovirus antigens. In a later analysis, TCR association rates were found to vary across HLA loci, with the most associated TCRs seen for DRB1 alleles and the fewest for HLA-C alleles. In a later analysis, HLA-associated TCR beta chains showed more clonal expansion and lower generation probabilities than non-associated chains that were equally common. A later analysis associated about 16,000 TCR beta sequences with specific HLA alleles at a false discovery rate of 0.05. In a later analysis, most CMV-associated TCR beta chains were found to appear HLA-restricted, with HLA associations seemingly driven largely by CMV exposure. A further reported finding was that TCR beta sequences accurately predicted the HLA-A and HLA-B alleles for most subjects in the first cohort. The sequencing pipeline was judged likely to have produced a cluster of highly shared sequence variants as a technical artifact. According to the authors, the approach could potentially be generalized to other disease states and immunological phenotypes. Because HLA typing was unavailable for some donors at each locus, only the typed subset was used in association tests. The only immune exposure information available for the cohort was CMV serostatus. An association between a missense DCLRE1C variant and V-gene and J-gene trimming of TCR beta chains was found in a later genetic analysis and replicated in an independent cohort.

The cohort comprised fewer than 700 healthy bone marrow donors. At the time of sampling, all cohort members were nominally healthy, though unrecorded immune exposures were likely present. The donor tested CMV seronegative, placing the donor among the 350 to 400 seronegative members of the cohort. Every donor gave a peripheral blood sample, and the peripheral blood mononuclear cells from that sample were used for TCR beta sequencing. The Qiagen DNeasy Blood Extraction Kit was used to extract genomic DNA from the blood cell samples. The library was built by means of the immunoSEQ multiplex PCR assay. For the multiplex PCR, a mixture combining 60 forward primers for TCR Vbeta segments and 13 reverse primers for TCR Jbeta segments was used. A multiplex PCR assay on genomic DNA amplified the CDR3 region of rearranged TCR beta genes. Amplified TCR beta libraries were sequenced as 87-base-pair reads on the Illumina HiSeq System. On the authors' methods: A later analysis tallied around 80 million unique TCR beta chains across the 700 or so repertoires, and approximately 12 million of those chains were shared by two or more donors. Raw reads were error-corrected and collapsed into unique sequences by a nearest-neighbor algorithm in which closely related sequences were merged to remove PCR and sequencing errors. Alignment of CDR3 sequences to IMGT reference sequences was used to assign V, D and J gene segments. For a sequence to be retained, a match of at least six nucleotides was required to both a V gene segment and a J gene segment. A rearrangement counted as productive if the CDR3 had no stop codons and remained in frame with V and J, and every other rearrangement counted as non-productive. Following IMGT convention, CDR3 was defined as the stretch from the second conserved V-encoded cysteine to the conserved J-encoded phenylalanine. Sequences without an unambiguous match to a single V gene segment were excluded from the earlier analysis of several hundred of the donors. In an earlier analysis of 450 to 750 of the donors, a V segment was called functional when productive rearrangements were above 56.7%, and segregating when the standard deviation between donors exceeded 5%. A statistical classification framework was developed to diagnose cytomegalovirus status using the catalog of TCR beta chain sequences. In a later analysis, V and J genes were assigned by comparing TCR nucleotide sequences against IMGT/GENE-DB human TR gene sequences. The TCRdist pipeline was used in a later analysis to assign CDR3 sequences and most-parsimonious VDJ recombination scenarios. In a later analysis, each TCR beta chain was defined by its CDR3 amino acid sequence together with its V-gene family, and reads lacking a unique V-gene family were excluded. A later analysis removed 600 or so highly shared, low-generation-probability nucleotide sequences to deal with suspected cross-contamination and a sequencing artifact. In a later analysis, a clonal expansion index for each public chain was calculated from normalized within-repertoire ranks of inferred template counts. In a later analysis, generation probabilities were computed using a VDJ recombination model fitted to out-of-frame rearrangements, and the results were checked against IGoR. In a later analysis, TCR-TCR, TCR-HLA and TCR-CMV co-occurrence was scored with hypergeometric tests, and a repertoire-size bias correction was applied to TCR pairs. A later analysis estimated false discovery rates by permuting HLA or CMV assignments 20 times. In a later analysis, co-occurring TCRs were grouped with DBSCAN, and TCRdist sequence similarity was added when clustering was performed within HLA-allele-positive subsets. Repertoires with fewer than 30,000 or more than 120,000 public chains were left out of co-occurrence clustering, as were five repertoires with anomalous nucleotide sharing. Imported from immuneACCESS, the table was reduced by TCRdb to in-frame sequences with V and J called. These copies leave out some clones; in studies compared against another copy, an unresolved V gene accounts for under half, and the cause of the remainder is not known. That table is the source of V, J and clone size, and D and trimming were worked out from the DNA. The sample table shows some 130,000 clones, and almost 80% are seen once. Just under 1% of the sample is in the top ten clones.

As for this clone: Its cognate antigen has yet to be identified. No clone much larger than this one lies a single base away; base qualities are absent.

At the junction V is shortened by 3 bases and J by 5 bases, with 19 bases in between. Per the germline V gene, ENHRY is the CDR1 and SYGVKD is the CDR2. From its cysteine to its phenylalanine, the CDR3 spans 16 amino acids. The CDR3 DNA has 48 bases and is translated from base 1. This receptor was taken from a man between 18 and 29 years old in good health and CMV-seronegative. The sequence links TRBV10-3 to TRBJ2-5, with a weak D call of TRBD1 (6 bases match). The specimen sequenced was PBMCs. The encoded CDR3 is CAISDKTGHVRETQYF. The nucleotides read TGTGCCATCAGTGACAAAACGGGACACGTCCGCGAGACCCAGTACTTC.